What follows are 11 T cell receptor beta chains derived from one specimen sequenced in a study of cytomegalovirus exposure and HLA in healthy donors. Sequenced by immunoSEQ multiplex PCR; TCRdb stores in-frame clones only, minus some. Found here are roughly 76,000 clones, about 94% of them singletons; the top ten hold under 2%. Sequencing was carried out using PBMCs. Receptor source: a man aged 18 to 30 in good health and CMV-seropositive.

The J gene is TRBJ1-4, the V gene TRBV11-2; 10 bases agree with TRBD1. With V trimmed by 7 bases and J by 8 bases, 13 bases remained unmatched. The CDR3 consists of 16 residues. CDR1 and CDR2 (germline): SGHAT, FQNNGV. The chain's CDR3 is CASTRGRDRGREKLFF. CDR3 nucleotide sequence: TGTGCCAGCACCAGGGGAAGGGACAGGGGTCGCGAAAAACTGTTTTTT.

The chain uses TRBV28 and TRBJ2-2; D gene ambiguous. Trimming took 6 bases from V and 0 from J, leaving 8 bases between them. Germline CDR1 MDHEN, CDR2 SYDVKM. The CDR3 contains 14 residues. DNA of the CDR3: TGTGCCAGCAGATCCCCAGCGAACACCGGGGAGCTGTTTTTT. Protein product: CASRSPANTGELFF.

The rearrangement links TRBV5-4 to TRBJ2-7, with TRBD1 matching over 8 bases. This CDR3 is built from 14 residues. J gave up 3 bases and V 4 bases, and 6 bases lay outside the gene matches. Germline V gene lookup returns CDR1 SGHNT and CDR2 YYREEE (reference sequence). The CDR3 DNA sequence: TGTGCCAGCAGCCCAGGGACAGGTGGCTACGAGCAGTACTTC. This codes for CASSPGTGGYEQYF.

The CDR3 spells CASSSTWDRVTGQFF. In nucleotides, the CDR3 is TGTGCCAGCAGTTCTACCTGGGACAGGGTAACGGGGCAGTTCTTC. The chain employs TRBV28 and TRBJ2-1; TRBD1 agrees at 9 bases. Germline V gene sequence: CDR1 MDHEN, CDR2 SYDVKM. This CDR3 has 15 residues. Unmatched junction bases numbered 13, after V lost 4 bases and J lost 12 bases.

CDR3 region: CASSSKTGDNTEAFF. DNA for the CDR3: TGCGCCAGCAGTTCAAAAACAGGGGACAACACTGAAGCTTTCTTT. The chain employs TRBV5-1 and TRBJ1-1; the match to TRBD1 covers 7 bases. Germline V gene sequence: CDR1 SGHRS, CDR2 YFSETQ. The length of the CDR3 is 15 residues. J lost 2 bases, V lost 5 bases, and 9 bases had no gene match.

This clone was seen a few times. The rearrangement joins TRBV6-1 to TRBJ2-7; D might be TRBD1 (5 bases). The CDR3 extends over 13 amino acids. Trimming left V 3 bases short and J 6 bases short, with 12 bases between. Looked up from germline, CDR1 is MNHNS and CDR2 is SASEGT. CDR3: CASSEAGPREQYF. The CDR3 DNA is TGTGCCAGCAGTGAGGCAGGGCCGCGCGAGCAGTACTTC.

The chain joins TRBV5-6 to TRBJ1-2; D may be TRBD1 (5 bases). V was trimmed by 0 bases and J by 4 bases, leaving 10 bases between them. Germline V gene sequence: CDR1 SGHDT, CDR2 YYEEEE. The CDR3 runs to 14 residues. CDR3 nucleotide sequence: TGTGCCAGCAGCTTGGGAGACAGCTCCTATGGCTACACCTTC. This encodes CASSLGDSSYGYTF.

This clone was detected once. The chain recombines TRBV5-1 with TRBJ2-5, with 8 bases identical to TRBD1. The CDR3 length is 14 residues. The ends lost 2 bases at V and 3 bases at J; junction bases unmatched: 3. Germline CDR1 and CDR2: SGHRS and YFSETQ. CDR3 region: CASSFGQGKETQYF. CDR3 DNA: TGCGCCAGCAGCTTCGGACAGGGTAAAGAGACCCAGTACTTC.

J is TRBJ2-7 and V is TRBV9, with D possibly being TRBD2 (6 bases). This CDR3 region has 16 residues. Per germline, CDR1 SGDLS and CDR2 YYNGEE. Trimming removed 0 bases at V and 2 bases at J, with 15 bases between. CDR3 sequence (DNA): TGTGCCAGCAGCGTAGGGCCGGGACTGCAGACCTACGAGCAGTACTTC. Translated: CASSVGPGLQTYEQYF.

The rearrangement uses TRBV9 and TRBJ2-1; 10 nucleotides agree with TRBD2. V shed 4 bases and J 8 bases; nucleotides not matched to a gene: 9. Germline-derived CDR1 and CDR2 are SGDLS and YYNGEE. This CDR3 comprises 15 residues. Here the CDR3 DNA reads TGTGCCAGCAGCCCTGCTAGCGGGAGTTCGTATGAGCAGTTCTTC. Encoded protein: CASSPASGSSYEQFF.

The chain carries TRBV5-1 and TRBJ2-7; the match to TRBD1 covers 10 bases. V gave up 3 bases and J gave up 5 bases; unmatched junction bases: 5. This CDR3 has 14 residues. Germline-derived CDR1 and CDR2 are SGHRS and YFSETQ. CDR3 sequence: CASSSGQGNHEQYF. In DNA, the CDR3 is TGCGCCAGCAGCTCGGGACAGGGGAATCACGAGCAGTACTTC.